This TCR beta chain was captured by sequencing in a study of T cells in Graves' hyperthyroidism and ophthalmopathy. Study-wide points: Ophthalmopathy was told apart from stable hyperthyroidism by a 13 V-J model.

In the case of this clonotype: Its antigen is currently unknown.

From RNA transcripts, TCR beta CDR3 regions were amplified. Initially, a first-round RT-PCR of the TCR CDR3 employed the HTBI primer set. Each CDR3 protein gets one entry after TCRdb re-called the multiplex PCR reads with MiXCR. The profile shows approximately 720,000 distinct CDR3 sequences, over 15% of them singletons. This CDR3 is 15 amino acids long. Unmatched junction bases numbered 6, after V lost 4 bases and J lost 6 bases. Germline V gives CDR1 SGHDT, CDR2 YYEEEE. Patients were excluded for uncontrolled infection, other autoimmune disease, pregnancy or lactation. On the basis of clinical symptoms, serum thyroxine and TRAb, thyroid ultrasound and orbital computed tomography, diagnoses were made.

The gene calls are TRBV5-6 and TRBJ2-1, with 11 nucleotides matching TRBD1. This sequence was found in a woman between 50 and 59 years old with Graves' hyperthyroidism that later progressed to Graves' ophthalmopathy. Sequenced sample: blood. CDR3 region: CASSGTGTGGNEQFF. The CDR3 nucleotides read TGTGCCAGCAGCGGTACCGGGACAGGGGGCAATGAGCAGTTCTTC.